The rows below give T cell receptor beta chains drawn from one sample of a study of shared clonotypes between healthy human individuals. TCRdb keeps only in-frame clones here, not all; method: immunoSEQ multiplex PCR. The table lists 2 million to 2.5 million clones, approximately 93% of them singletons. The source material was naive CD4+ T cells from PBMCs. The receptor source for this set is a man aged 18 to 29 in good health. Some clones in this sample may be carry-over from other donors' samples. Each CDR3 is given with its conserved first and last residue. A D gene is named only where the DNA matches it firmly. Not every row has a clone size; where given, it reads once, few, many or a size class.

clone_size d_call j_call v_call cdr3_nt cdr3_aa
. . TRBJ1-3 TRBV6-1 TGTGCCAGCAGTGCCATGACAGGCTCATCTGGAAACACCATATATTTT CASSAMTGSSGNTIYF
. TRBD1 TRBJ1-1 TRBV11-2 TGTGCCAGCAGCCCTGACAGGGGGCCCACTGAAGCTTTCTTT CASSPDRGPTEAFF
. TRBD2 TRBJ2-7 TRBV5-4 TGTGCCAGCAGCTTCGGGGGACTAGCGGGAGGGTCGTTGTCCTACGAGCAGTACTTC CASSFGGLAGGSLSYEQYF
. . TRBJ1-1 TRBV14 TGTGCCAGCAGCCAAGAAAGAGGGGGGAAGAACACTGAAGCTTTCTTT CASSQERGGKNTEAFF
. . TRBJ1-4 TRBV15 TGTGCCACCAGCAGGCGGGGAGTTGAAAAACTGTTTTTT CATSRRGVEKLFF
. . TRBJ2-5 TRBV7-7 TGTGCCAGCAGCTTGGGTCCAGGGTACTCGGGAGAGACCCAGTACTTC CASSLGPGYSGETQYF
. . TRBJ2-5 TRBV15 TGTGCCACCAGCAGAGATATCGGGACCCAGTACTTC CATSRDIGTQYF
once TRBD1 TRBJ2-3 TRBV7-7 TGTGCCAGCAGCCTTGGGACAGGACACACAGATACGCAGTATTTT CASSLGTGHTDTQYF
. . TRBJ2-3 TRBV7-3 TGTGCCAGCAGCCCCCAGGGGCTCGGCACAGATACGCAGTATTTT CASSPQGLGTDTQYF
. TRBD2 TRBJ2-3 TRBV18 TGTGCCAGCTCACCTCGGACTAGCGGAGCCGCAGATACGCAGTATTTT CASSPRTSGAADTQYF
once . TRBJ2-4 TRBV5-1 TGCGCCAGCAGGCTGGGACCCACGTTCGGAAACATTCAGTACTTC CASRLGPTFGNIQYF
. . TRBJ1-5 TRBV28 TGTGCCAGCACGCTGGGTAATCAGCCCCAGCATTTT CASTLGNQPQHF
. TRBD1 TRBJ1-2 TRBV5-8 TGTGCCAGCAGCAGGGACAGACGAAACCTAGCTATTTGGTATGGCTACACCTTC CASSRDRRNLAIWYGYTF
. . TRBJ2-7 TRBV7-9 TGTGCCAGCAGCTTAAACTACGAGCAGTACTTC CASSLNYEQYF
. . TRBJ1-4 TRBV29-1 TGCAGCGCACGGTCTCCGGGGGCAAGGGAAAAACTGTTTTTT CSARSPGAREKLFF
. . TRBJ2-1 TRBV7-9 TGTGCCAGCAGCTCCTCCGGGACTCTGAATGAGCAGTTCTTC CASSSSGTLNEQFF
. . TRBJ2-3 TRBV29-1 TGCAGCGTTTATTCGGGGGCAGATACGCAGTATTTT CSVYSGADTQYF
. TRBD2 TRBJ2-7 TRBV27 TGTGCCAGCAGTTCCGGTCTCGGACTAGCGGGTACCTACGAGCAGTACTTC CASSSGLGLAGTYEQYF
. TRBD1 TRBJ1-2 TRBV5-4 TGTGCCAGCAGCACCAACAGGGGGCAGGAAGGCTACACCTTC CASSTNRGQEGYTF
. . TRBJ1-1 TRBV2 TGTGCCAGCAGGGTTGACAGAAACACTGAAGCTTTCTTT CASRVDRNTEAFF
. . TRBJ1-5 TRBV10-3 TGTGCCATCAGTGAGTCGGGGTCGGTGGGGAATCAGCCCCAGCATTTT CAISESGSVGNQPQHF
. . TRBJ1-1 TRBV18 TGTGCCAGCTCACAAAGTAAGGGCACTGAAGCTTTCTTT CASSQSKGTEAFF
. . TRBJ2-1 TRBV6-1 TGTGCCACCTCTCGGGACGGCTCCTACAATGAGCAGTTCTTC CATSRDGSYNEQFF
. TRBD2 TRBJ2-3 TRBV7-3 TGTGCCAGCAGCTTAAATGCGGGAGGCCCAGATACGCAGTATTTT CASSLNAGGPDTQYF
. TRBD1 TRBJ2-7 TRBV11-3 TGTGCCAGCAGCCGTTCAGGACAGGGTTACGAGCAGTACTTC CASSRSGQGYEQYF
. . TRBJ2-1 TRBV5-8 TGTGCCAGCAGCTTGGACTCCCTCTGGGAGCAGTTCTTC CASSLDSLWEQFF
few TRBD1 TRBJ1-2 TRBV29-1 TGCAGCGTCGCAGAGGGACAGAACTATGGCTACACCTTC CSVAEGQNYGYTF
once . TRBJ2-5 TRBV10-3 TGTGCCATCAGTAGGGGGGCTGAGGAGACCCAGTACTTC CAISRGAEETQYF
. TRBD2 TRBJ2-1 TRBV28 TGTGCCAGCAGTGGAGTCGGGGGGGACTACAATGAGCAGTTCTTC CASSGVGGDYNEQFF
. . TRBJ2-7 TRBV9 TGTGCCAGCAGCGTAGGGGTAGTGGCCTACGAGCAGTACTTC CASSVGVVAYEQYF
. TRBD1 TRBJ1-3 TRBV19 TGTGCCAGTAGTTTCTGGACAGGGAGGGGGTTCTCTGGAAACACCATATATTTT CASSFWTGRGFSGNTIYF
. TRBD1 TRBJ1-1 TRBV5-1 TGCGCCAGCAGGGCCGGGACAGGGGGCACTGAAGCTTTCTTT CASRAGTGGTEAFF
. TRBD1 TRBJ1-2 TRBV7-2 TGTGCCAGCAGCTTAGGAGTGACAGGGGCCGGCTACACCTTC CASSLGVTGAGYTF
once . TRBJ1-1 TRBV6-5 TGTGCCGGGACCGGGGGGAACACTGAAGCTTTCTTT CAGTGGNTEAFF
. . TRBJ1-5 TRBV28 TGTGCCAGCAGTTTCTCCTGGGCACAGAATCAGCCCCAGCATTTT CASSFSWAQNQPQHF
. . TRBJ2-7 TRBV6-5 TGTGCCAGCAGTGACTCCGCCCGCTACGAGCAGTACTTC CASSDSARYEQYF
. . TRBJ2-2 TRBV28 TGTGCCAGCAGCCGACCGGACAGAGTATTAACCGGGGAGCTGTTTTTT CASSRPDRVLTGELFF
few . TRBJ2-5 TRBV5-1 TGCGCCAGCAGCTTGGTTGGGGAAGAGACCCAGTACTTC CASSLVGEETQYF
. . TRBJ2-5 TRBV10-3 TGTGCCATCAGTGAATCCCTTGGTGTCGAGACCCAGTACTTC CAISESLGVETQYF
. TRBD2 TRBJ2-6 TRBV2 TGTGCCAGCAGTGATGTGGAGGTGCGCGGGGGATACTCTGGGGCCAACGTCCTGACTTTC CASSDVEVRGGYSGANVLTF
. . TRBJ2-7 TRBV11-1 TGTGCCAGCAGCGCTAGGGAGAGGGGATCGAACGAGCAGTACTTC CASSARERGSNEQYF
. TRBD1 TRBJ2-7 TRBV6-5 TGTGCCAGTAGGACAGGGGGAATGCTCGAGCAGTACTTC CASRTGGMLEQYF
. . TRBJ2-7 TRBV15 TGTGCCACCAGCAGATTCGGCAGGGGTACTCTGTACGAGCAGTACTTC CATSRFGRGTLYEQYF
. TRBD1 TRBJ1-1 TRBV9 TGTGCCAGCAGCGCGAGGGGGGACAGCATGAACACTGAAGCTTTCTTT CASSARGDSMNTEAFF
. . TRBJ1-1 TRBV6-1 TGTGCCAGCAGTGCGACTCGGAACACTGAAGCTTTCTTT CASSATRNTEAFF
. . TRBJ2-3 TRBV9 TGTGCCAGCAGCGTCTTCGACAGGATTAGCACAGATACGCAGTATTTT CASSVFDRISTDTQYF
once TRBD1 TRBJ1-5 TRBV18 TGTGCCAGCTCCCCGGACTGGGACAGGGGGCGAGGTAATCAGCCCCAGCATTTT CASSPDWDRGRGNQPQHF
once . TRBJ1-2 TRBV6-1 TGTGCCAGCAGTGAAGCCCGGGCATACTATGGCTACACCTTC CASSEARAYYGYTF
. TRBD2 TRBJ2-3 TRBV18 TGTGCCAGCTCACACAGTAGCGGGAGTAGCACAGATACGCAGTATTTT CASSHSSGSSTDTQYF
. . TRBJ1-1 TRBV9 TGTGCCAGCAGCGTAGAAGGGCACACTGAAGCTTTCTTT CASSVEGHTEAFF